Following are 13 T cell receptor beta chains from one sample sequenced in a study of shared clonotypes between healthy human individuals (dated by TCRdb to the early 2020s). Library generation was performed with the immunoSEQ multiplex PCR assay. This immuneACCESS table, as held by TCRdb, lists in-frame sequences with V and J called but not all clones. Of the missing ones, under half trace to an unresolved V gene in checked studies; the others have no known cause. The sample contains over 1.5 million clones, about 98% of them found a single time. Clones ranked in the top ten supply roughly 0.4% of the sample. The sample taken for sequencing was naive CD4+ T cells sorted from blood. This sample's cell subset or site label indicates: CD45RA+ positively selected. The receptors here all came from a young man in good health.

The chain combines TRBV11-2 with TRBJ1-3; D may be TRBD1 (5 bases). The germline V gene has CDR1 SGHAT and CDR2 FQNNGV. The V gene lost 5 bases and the J gene lost 0 bases, with 14 bases spanning the gap. This CDR3 spans 16 amino acids. The CDR3 sequence: CASSRTLELSGNTIYF. In DNA form, the CDR3 reads TGTGCCAGCAGCCGGACACTTGAGCTCTCTGGAAACACCATATATTTT. Together with reference TRBV11-2 and TRBJ1-3, the CDR3 gives the full variable domain: EAGVAQSPRYKIIEKRQSVAFWCNPISGHATLYWYQQILGQGPKLLIQFQNNGVVDDSQLPKDRFSAERLKGVDSTLKIQPAKLEDSAVYLCASSRTLELSGNTIYFGEGSWLTVV.

The chain has TRBV7-2 and TRBJ2-7; 12 bases are shared with TRBD2. In germline, CDR1 is SGHTA, CDR2 FQGNSA. J gave up 6 bases and V 1 base, and 4 bases lay outside the gene matches. The CDR3 is made up of 15 amino acids. The CDR3 region has the DNA TGTGCCAGCAGCTTAGTGGCTAGCGGGAGGGTCGAGCAGTACTTC. Its protein product is CASSLVASGRVEQYF. Based on the CDR3 plus reference TRBV7-2 and TRBJ2-7, the full variable domain is GAGVSQSPSNKVTEKGKDVELRCDPISGHTALYWYRQSLGQGLEFLIYFQGNSAPDKSGLPSDRFSAERTGGSVSTLTIQRTQQEDSAVYLCASSLVASGRVEQYFGPGTRLTVT.

This chain uses TRBV10-3 with TRBJ2-1, with TRBD2 matching over 9 bases. V was pared by 5 bases and J by 6 bases, with 14 bases of the junction left unmatched. The germline CDR1 and CDR2 sequences are ENHRY and SYGVKD. The CDR3 extends over 17 amino acids. The CDR3 nucleotides are TGTGCCATCAGTTTAGACCGCGGGAGGGCCCTCGGCAATGAGCAGTTCTTC. Encoded protein: CAISLDRGRALGNEQFF.

This rearrangement joins TRBV7-9 to TRBJ2-7; either TRBD1 or TRBD2 may supply D (5 bases each). This CDR3 is built from 12 residues. Germline CDR1 SEHNR, CDR2 FQNEAQ (reference sequence). The V and J ends lost 2 bases and 8 bases respectively, with 10 bases between them. In DNA form, the CDR3 reads TGTGCCAGCAGCTTAATGGGGGAACAGCAGTACTTC. Translation: CASSLMGEQQYF.

The chain is built from TRBV7-9 and TRBJ1-4, with a tentative D call TRBD1 (5 bases). V gave up 6 bases and J gave up 2 bases, with 10 bases separating them. CDR3 length equals 14 residues. Per germline, CDR1 SEHNR and CDR2 FQNEAQ (reference sequence). The CDR3 spells CASSSRETNEKLFF. The CDR3 DNA reads TGTGCCAGCAGTTCCAGGGAGACTAATGAAAAACTGTTTTTT.

The table lists this clone with a count of one. J is TRBJ1-1 and V is TRBV2, with TRBD1 as a possible D gene (5 bases). Per the germline V gene, CDR1 is SNHLY and CDR2 is FYNNEI. The V and J ends lost 3 bases and 0 bases respectively, with 14 bases between them. The CDR3 is 16 amino acids. The CDR3 sequence is CASSESPGGLNTEAFF. CDR3 bases: TGTGCCAGCAGTGAGAGCCCTGGGGGGTTGAACACTGAAGCTTTCTTT.

The rearrangement joins TRBV27 to TRBJ1-3; the D gene is possibly TRBD1 (5 bases). This CDR3 region has 16 residues. CDR1 MNHEY and CDR2 SMNVEV come from the germline V gene (reference sequence). Trimming took 7 bases from V and 0 from J, leaving 16 bases between them. CDR3 sequence (DNA): TGTGCCAGCACCTCCTTTGGGGGGAGCTCTGGAAACACCATATATTTT. This encodes CASTSFGGSSGNTIYF.

This clone has a single count. This chain links TRBV2 with TRBJ2-7; no clear D gene. There are 13 residues in the CDR3. Trimming removed 4 bases from V and 6 bases from J, with 13 bases in between. The germline gives CDR1 SNHLY, CDR2 FYNNEI. The DNA for the CDR3 is TGTGCCAGCAGTGGCCGAACGGTTGGCGAGCAGTACTTC. It yields the protein CASSGRTVGEQYF.

The chain carries TRBV5-4 and TRBJ1-2; 7 bases fit TRBD1. Germline V CDR1 and CDR2: SGHNT, YYREEE (reference sequence). This CDR3 has 14 residues. V lost 7 bases and J lost 7; bases outside the gene matches: 13. CDR3 amino acids: CASRKTGYRSGYTF. CDR3 coding DNA: TGTGCCAGCCGTAAGACAGGGTATCGTAGTGGCTACACCTTC. Drawing the rest from reference TRBV5-4 and TRBJ1-2, the complete variable domain is ETGVTQSPTHLIKTRGQQVTLRCSSQSGHNTVSWYQQALGQGPQFIFQYYREEENGRGNFPPRFSGLQFPNYSSELNVNALELDDSALYLCASRKTGYRSGYTFGSGTRLTVV.

As DNA, the CDR3 is TGCGCCAGCAGCCAAGATCGGGGGGCAGATACGCAGTATTTT. Its translation is CASSQDRGADTQYF. The chain is built from TRBV4-3 and TRBJ2-3; 7 bases map to TRBD2. After removal of 0 bases from V and 4 bases from J, the junction contained 1 base not matched to a gene. The length of the CDR3 is 14 residues. CDR1 is LGHNA, CDR2 YSLEER, per germline.

Regarding this clone: Other DNA sequences within the sample encode an identical CDR3. Here the CDR3 reads CASSRDSDYNEQFF. CDR3 nucleotide sequence: TGTGCCAGTAGCCGGGACAGTGATTACAATGAGCAGTTCTTC. This chain connects TRBV19 to TRBJ2-1; 7 nucleotides align to TRBD1. This CDR3 has 14 residues. CDR1 and CDR2 from the germline V gene are LNHDA and SQIVND (reference sequence). J gave up 4 bases and V 6 bases, and 6 bases lay outside the gene matches.

V gene TRBV6-5 combines with J gene TRBJ2-7; 8 bases agree with TRBD1. V shed 5 bases and J 6 bases; nucleotides not matched to a gene: 6. The CDR3 covers 13 residues. Germline values: CDR1 MNHEY, CDR2 SVGAGI. Here the CDR3 reads CASSATGVGEQYF. The CDR3 DNA reads as TGTGCCAGCAGTGCGACAGGGGTCGGCGAGCAGTACTTC.

The chain links TRBV4-2 to TRBJ2-7, with D possibly TRBD1 on 6 matching bases. V was shortened by 4 bases and J by 3 bases, with 13 bases between the two germline ends. CDR1 and CDR2 from the germline V gene are LGHNA and YNFKEQ. This CDR3 spans 14 amino acids. CDR3 coding DNA: TGTGCCAGCAGCCCGTGGACAGACCTCTACGAGCAGTACTTC. It yields the protein CASSPWTDLYEQYF.